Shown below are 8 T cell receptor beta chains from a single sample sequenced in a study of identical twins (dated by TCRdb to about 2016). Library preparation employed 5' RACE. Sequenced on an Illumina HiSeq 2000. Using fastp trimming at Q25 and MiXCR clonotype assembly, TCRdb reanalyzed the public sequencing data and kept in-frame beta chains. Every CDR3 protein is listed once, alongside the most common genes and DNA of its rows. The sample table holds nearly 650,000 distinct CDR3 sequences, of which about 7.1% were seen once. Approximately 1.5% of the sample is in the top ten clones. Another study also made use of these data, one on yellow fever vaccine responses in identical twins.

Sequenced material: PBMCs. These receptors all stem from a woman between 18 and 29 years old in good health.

The CDR3 coding sequence is TGCAGTGCTCGTGGGACAGGGGGCTTCCACGAGCAGTACGTC. This gives the protein CSARGTGGFHEQYV. The rearrangement joins TRBV20-1 to TRBJ2-7, with 12 bases aligning to TRBD1. Germline loops: CDR1 DFQATT, CDR2 SNEGSKA (reference sequence). This CDR3 is 14 amino acids long. Germline trimming cut 5 bases from V and 5 bases from J; bases unmatched to any gene: 7.

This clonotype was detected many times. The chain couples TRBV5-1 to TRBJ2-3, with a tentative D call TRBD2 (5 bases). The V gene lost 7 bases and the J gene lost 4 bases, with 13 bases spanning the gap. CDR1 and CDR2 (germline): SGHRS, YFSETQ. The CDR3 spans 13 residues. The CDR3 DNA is TGCGCCAGCGGTAGTCAGAGGGCAGATACGCAGTATTTT. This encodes CASGSQRADTQYF.

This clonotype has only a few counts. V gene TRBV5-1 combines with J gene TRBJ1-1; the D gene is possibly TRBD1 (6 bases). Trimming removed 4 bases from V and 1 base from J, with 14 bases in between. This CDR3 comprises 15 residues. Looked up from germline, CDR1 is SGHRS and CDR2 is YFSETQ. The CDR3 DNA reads TGCGCCAGCAGCGAATATTGGACAGCGAACACTGAAGCTTTCTTT. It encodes CASSEYWTANTEAFF.

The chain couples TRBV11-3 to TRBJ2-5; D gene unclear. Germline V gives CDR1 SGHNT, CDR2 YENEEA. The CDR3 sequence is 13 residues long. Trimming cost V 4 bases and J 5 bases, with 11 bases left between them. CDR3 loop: CASSSRLEETQYF. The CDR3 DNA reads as TGTGCCAGCAGCTCCCGATTAGAGGAGACCCAGTACTTC.

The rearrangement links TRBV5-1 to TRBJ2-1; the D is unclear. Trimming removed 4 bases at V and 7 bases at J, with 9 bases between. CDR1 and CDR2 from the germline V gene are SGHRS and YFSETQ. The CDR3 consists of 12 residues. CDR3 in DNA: TGCGCCAGCAGCCCTATGGGGAATGAGCAGTTCTTC. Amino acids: CASSPMGNEQFF.

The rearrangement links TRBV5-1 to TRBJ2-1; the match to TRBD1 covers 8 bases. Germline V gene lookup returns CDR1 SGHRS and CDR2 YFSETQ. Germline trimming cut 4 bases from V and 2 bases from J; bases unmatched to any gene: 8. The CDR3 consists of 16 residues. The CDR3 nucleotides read TGCGCCAGCAGCCGGACGCCAGGGGGCACCTACAATGAGCAGTTCTTC. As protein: CASSRTPGGTYNEQFF.

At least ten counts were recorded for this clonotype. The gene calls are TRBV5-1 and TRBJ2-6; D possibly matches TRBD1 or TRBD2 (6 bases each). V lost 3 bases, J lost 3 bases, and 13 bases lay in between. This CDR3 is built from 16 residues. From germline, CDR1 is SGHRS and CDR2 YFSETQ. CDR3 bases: TGCGCCAGCAGCTCCGGGGGCGGCTTTGGGGCCAACGTCCTGACTTTC. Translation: CASSSGGGFGANVLTF.

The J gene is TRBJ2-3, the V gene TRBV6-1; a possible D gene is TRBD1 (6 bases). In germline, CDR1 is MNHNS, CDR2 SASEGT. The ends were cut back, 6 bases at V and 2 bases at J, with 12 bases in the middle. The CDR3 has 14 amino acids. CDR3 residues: CASSWMGATDTQYF. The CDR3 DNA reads TGTGCCAGCAGCTGGATGGGGGCCACAGATACGCAGTATTTT.